This T cell receptor (beta chain) was recorded in a study of blood T cell repertoires in COVID-19. About the study: Samples came from the United States, Italy and Spain, spanning acute and convalescent COVID-19.

Germline V gene lookup returns CDR1 SGHAT and CDR2 FQNNGV. The CDR3 consists of 16 residues. V lost 5 bases to trimming and J lost 6 bases, with 22 bases between them. This clone has just a few counts. Data came from immunoSEQ multiplex PCR; TCRdb stores just in-frame clones and leaves some out. The sample has roughly 360,000 clones; roughly 86% are singletons. This sequence was found in a human donor with acute or convalescent COVID-19. The donor label of this sample is uncertain. Sequencing input: peripheral blood. This chain connects TRBV11-2 to TRBJ1-2; D is perhaps TRBD1 (6 bases). CDR3 in DNA: TGTGCCAGCAGCAGAAAGAATTCCGGGACAACAGATGGCTACACCTTC. Its translation is CASSRKNSGTTDGYTF. The entire variable domain, with the rest obtained from reference TRBV11-2 and TRBJ1-2, is as follows: EAGVAQSPRYKIIEKRQSVAFWCNPISGHATLYWYQQILGQGPKLLIQFQNNGVVDDSQLPKDRFSAERLKGVDSTLKIQPAKLEDSAVYLCASSRKNSGTTDGYTFGSGTRLTVV.